This T cell receptor (beta chain) appears in the sequencing data of a study of T cell repertoires in cytomegalovirus infection. Study context: Through public TCR beta signatures, both CMV infection and matching HLA type were indicated.

Germline CDR1 reads SGHAT; CDR2 reads FQDESV (reference sequence). The germline V and J ends were trimmed by 5 bases and 6 bases, with 7 bases remaining between them. The CDR3 has 12 amino acids. This clonotype occurred many times. Its target is unknown. TCRdb re-derived calls from the reads in MiXCR, one entry per CDR3 protein. There are 300,000 to 400,000 distinct CDR3 sequences in the sample; more than 8% occur only once, and around 4% lies in the top ten. Study-level points and caveats: Dominating the ex vivo response were HLA-C-restricted CMV-specific TCR beta clonotypes. Using cumulative public TCR beta family frequency, the authors identified those who carried CMV together with the relevant HLA.

The clonotype was recovered from a human donor in good health (CMV status not recorded). Some clones in this sample may be carry-over from other donors' samples. What was sequenced was PBMCs. The V gene is TRBV11-1, the J gene TRBJ2-2; D gene unclear. CDR3: CASSLRPGELFF. CDR3 in DNA: TGTGCCAGCAGCCTCCGGCCCGGGGAGCTGTTTTTT.